This T cell receptor beta chain stems from a study of cytomegalovirus exposure and HLA in healthy donors. General study points: When analyzed later, the rates of TCR association showed variation by HLA locus, with DRB1 the most and HLA-C the fewest.

About this clone itself: Antigen: not known.

V was shortened by 4 bases and J by 3 bases, with 12 bases between the two germline ends. There are 15 residues in the CDR3. Germline CDR1 SGHDN, CDR2 FVKESK. 13 Jbeta primers and 60 Vbeta primers were used for the PCR. Using immunoSEQ multiplex PCR, the repertoire was profiled, and TCRdb retains in-frame clones only, with some absent. In total, the table holds 90,000 to 130,000 clones. The sequence was collected from a man under 40 in good health and CMV-seronegative. This rearrangement joins TRBV14 to TRBJ2-2; perhaps TRBD2 as D (5 bases). Material: PBMCs. Here the CDR3 DNA reads TGTGCCAGCAGCCTTTTTCTAGCAGACACCGGGGAGCTGTTTTTT. This gives the protein CASSLFLADTGELFF.